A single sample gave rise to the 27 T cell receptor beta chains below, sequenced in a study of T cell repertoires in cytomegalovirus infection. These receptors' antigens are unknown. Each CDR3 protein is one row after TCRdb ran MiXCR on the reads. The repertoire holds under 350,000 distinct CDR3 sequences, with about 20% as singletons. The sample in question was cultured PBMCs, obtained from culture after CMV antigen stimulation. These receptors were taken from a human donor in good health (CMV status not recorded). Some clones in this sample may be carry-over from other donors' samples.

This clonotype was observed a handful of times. The DNA for the CDR3 is TGTGCCAGCAGTTCCTTGCTCGGGCCCTATCAGCCCCAGCATTTT. Residues: CASSSLLGPYQPQHF. The rearrangement uses TRBV28 and TRBJ1-5; D unclear. Germline CDR1 reads MDHEN; CDR2 reads SYDVKM. The germline V and J ends were trimmed by 4 bases and 5 bases, with 15 bases remaining between them. This CDR3 is built from 15 residues.

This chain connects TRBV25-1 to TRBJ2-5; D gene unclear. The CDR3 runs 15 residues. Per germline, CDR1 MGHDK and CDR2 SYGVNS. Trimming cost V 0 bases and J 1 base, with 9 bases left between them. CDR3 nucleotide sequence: TGTGCCAGCAGTGAATATGAGGCGGCCCAAGAGACCCAGTACTTC. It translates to CASSEYEAAQETQYF.

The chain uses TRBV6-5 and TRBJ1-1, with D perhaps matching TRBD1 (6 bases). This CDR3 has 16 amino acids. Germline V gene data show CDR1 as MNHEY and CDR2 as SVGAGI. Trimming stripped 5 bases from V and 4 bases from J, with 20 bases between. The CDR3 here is CASSLLVGGRGTEAFF. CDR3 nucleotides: TGTGCCAGCAGTCTACTCGTTGGGGGCCGTGGCACTGAAGCTTTCTTT.

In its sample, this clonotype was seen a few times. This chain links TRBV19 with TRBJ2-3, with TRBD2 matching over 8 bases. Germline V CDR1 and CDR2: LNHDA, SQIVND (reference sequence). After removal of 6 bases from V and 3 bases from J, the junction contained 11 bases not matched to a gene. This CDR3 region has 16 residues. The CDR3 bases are TGTGCCAGTAGGCCCTCAGGGCGCGGGAGGACAGATACGCAGTATTTT. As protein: CASRPSGRGRTDTQYF.

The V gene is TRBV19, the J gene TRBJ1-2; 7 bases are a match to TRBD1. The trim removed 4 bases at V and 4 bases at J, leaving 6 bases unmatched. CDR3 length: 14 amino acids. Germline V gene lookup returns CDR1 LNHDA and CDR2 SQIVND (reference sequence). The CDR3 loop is CASSTNRGPYGYTF. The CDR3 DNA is TGTGCCAGTAGTACAAACAGGGGTCCCTATGGCTACACCTTC. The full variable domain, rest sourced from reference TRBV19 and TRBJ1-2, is DGGITQSPKYLFRKEGQNVTLSCEQNLNHDAMYWYRQDPGQGLRLIYYSQIVNDFQKGDIAEGYSVSREKKESFPLTVTSAQKNPTAFYLCASSTNRGPYGYTFGSGTRLTVV.

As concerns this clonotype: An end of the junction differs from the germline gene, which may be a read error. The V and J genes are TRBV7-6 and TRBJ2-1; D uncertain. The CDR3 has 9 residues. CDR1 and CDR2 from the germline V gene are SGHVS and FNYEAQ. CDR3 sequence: CASSLEKYF. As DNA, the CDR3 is TGTGCCAGCAGCTTAGAAAAGTACTTC.

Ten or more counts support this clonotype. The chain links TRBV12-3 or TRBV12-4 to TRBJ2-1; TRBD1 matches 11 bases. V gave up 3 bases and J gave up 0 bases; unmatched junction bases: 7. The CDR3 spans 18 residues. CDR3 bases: TGTGCCAGCAGTTTGAGGACAGGGGGCTTAATCTCCTACAATGAGCAGTTCTTC. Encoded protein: CASSLRTGGLISYNEQFF.

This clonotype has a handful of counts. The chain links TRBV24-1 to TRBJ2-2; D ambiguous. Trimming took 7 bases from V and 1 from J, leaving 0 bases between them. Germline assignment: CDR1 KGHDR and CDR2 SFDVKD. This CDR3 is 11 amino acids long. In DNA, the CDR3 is TGTGCCACCAGGAACACCGGGGAGCTGTTTTTT. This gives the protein CATRNTGELFF.

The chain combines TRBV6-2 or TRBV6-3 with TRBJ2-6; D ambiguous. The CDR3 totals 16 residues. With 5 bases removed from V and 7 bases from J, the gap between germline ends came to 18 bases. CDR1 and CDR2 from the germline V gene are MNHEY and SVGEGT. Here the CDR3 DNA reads TGTGCCAGCAGTAGGGCGCTGGGTGCTCCCGCCAACGTCCTGACTTTC. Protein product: CASSRALGAPANVLTF.

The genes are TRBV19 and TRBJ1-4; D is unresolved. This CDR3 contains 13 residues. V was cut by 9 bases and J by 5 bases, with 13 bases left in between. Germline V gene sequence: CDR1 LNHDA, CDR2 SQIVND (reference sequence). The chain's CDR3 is CARDLGCNEKLFF. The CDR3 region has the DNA TGTGCCAGGGACCTGGGATGCAATGAAAAACTGTTTTTT.

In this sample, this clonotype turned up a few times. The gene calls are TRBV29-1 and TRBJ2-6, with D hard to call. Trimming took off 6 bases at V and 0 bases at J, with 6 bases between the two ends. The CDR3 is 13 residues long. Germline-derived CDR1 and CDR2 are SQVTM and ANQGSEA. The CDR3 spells CSVESSGANVLTF. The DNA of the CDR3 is TGCAGCGTGGAAAGCTCTGGGGCCAACGTCCTGACTTTC.

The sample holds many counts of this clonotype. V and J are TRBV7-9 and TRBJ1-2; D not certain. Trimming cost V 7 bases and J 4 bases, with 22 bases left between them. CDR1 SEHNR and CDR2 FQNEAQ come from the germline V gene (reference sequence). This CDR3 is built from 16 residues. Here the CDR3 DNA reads TGTGCCAGCATCTATTTAAACAGCCGCAATGTCTATGGCTACACCTTC. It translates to CASIYLNSRNVYGYTF.

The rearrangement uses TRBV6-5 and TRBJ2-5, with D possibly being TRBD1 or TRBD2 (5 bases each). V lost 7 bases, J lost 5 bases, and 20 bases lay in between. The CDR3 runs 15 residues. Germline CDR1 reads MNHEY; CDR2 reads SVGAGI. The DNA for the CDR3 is TGTGCCAGCAATTCTCTGTCAAACAGGAGGGAGACCCAGTACTTC. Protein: CASNSLSNRRETQYF.

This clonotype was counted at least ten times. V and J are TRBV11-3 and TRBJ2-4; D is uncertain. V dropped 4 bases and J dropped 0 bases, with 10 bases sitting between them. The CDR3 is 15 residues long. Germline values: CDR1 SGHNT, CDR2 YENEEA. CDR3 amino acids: CASSSGALAKNIQYF. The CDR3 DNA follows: TGTGCCAGCAGCTCCGGTGCCTTAGCCAAAAACATTCAGTACTTC. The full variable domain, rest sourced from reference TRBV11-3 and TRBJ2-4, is EAGVVQSPRYKIIEKKQPVAFWCNPISGHNTLYWYLQNLGQGPELLIRYENEEAVDDSQLPKDRFSAERLKGVDSTLKIQPAELGDSAVYLCASSSGALAKNIQYFGAGTRLSVL.

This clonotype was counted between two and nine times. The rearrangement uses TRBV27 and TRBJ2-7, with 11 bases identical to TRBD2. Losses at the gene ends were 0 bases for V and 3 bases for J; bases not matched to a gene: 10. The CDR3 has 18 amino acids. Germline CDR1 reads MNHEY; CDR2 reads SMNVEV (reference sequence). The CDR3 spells CASSLSASGRPQGYEQYF. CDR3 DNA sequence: TGTGCCAGCAGTTTATCTGCTAGCGGGAGGCCTCAGGGCTACGAGCAGTACTTC.

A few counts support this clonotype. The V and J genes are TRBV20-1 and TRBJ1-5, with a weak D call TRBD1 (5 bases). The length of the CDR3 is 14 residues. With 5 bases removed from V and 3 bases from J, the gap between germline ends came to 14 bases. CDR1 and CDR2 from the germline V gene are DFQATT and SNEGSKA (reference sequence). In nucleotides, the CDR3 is TGCAGTGCTCGGGACCCCGGGCCCAATCAGCCCCAGCATTTT. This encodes CSARDPGPNQPQHF.

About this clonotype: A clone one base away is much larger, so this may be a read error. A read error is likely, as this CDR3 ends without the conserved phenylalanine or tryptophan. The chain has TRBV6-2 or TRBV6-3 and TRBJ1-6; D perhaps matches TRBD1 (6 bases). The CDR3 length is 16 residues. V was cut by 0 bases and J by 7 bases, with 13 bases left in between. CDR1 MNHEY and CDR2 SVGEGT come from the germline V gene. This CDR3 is CASSYSTTGGNSPLHI. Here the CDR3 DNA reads TGTGCCAGCAGTTACTCGACGACAGGCGGGAATTCACCCCTCCACATT.

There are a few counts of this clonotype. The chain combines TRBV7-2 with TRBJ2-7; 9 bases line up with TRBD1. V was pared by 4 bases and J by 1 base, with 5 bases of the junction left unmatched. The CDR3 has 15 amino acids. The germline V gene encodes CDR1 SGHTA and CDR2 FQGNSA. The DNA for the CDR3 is TGTGCCAGCAGCTCCCGGGGGACAGGGTCCTACGAGCAGTACTTC. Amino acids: CASSSRGTGSYEQYF.

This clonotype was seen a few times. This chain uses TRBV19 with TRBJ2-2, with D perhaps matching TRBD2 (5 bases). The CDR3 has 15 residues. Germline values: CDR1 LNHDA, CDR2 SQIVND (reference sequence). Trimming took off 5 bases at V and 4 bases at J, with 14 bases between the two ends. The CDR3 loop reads CASSFYSGSTGELFF. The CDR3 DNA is TGTGCCAGTAGTTTCTATTCGGGGAGCACCGGGGAGCTGTTTTTT.

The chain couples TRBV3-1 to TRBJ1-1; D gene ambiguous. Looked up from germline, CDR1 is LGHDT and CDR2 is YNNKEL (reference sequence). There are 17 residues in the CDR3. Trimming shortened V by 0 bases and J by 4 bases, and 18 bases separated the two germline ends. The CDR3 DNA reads TGTGCCAGCAGCCAAGAGCCACCCAGGACCAGGACCACTGAAGCTTTCTTT. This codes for CASSQEPPRTRTTEAFF.

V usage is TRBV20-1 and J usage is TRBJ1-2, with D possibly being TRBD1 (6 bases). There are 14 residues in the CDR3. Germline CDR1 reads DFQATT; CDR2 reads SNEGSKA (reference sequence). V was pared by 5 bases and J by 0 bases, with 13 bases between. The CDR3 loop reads CSAQTGPSNYGYTF. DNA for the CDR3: TGCAGTGCTCAGACAGGCCCCTCTAACTATGGCTACACCTTC.

The CDR3 region is CASSLPIGNTIYF. CDR3 nucleotide sequence: TGTGCCAGCAGCCTACCTATCGGAAACACCATATATTTT. The V call is TRBV12-3 or TRBV12-4, the J call TRBJ1-3; D gene unclear. V was pared by 6 bases and J by 4 bases, with 10 bases between. This CDR3 has 13 residues.

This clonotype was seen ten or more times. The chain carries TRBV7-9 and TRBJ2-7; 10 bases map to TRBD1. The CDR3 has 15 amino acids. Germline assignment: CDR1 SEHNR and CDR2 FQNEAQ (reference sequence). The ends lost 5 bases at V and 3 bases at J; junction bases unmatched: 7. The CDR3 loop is CASSPSRTGGYEQYF. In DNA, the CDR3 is TGTGCCAGCAGCCCGTCGCGGACAGGGGGCTACGAGCAGTACTTC.

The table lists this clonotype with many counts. Written as DNA, the CDR3 is TGTGCCAGCAGCTTATTTGGGGGCGCAGATACGCAGTATTTT. Translating it yields CASSLFGGADTQYF. This chain joins TRBV7-2 and TRBJ2-3; the D gene is possibly TRBD1 (6 bases). V dropped 2 bases and J dropped 4 bases, with 10 bases sitting between them. CDR3 length: 14 residues. CDR1 is SGHTA, CDR2 FQGNSA, per germline. Full variable domain (outside the CDR3, taken from reference TRBV7-2 and TRBJ2-3): GAGVSQSPSNKVTEKGKDVELRCDPISGHTALYWYRQSLGQGLEFLIYFQGNSAPDKSGLPSDRFSAERTGGSVSTLTIQRTQQEDSAVYLCASSLFGGADTQYFGPGTRLTVL.

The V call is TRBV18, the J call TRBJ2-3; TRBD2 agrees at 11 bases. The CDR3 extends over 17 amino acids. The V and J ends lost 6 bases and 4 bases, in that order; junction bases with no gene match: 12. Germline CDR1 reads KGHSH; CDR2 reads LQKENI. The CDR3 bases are TGTGCCAGCTCCGGGACTAGCGGTAACGTAAGGCCAGATACGCAGTATTTT. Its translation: CASSGTSGNVRPDTQYF.

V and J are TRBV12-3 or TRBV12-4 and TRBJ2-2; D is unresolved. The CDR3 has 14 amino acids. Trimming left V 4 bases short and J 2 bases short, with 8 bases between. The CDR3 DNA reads TGTGCCAGCAGTTCCAGGACCAACACCGGGGAGCTGTTTTTT. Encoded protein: CASSSRTNTGELFF.

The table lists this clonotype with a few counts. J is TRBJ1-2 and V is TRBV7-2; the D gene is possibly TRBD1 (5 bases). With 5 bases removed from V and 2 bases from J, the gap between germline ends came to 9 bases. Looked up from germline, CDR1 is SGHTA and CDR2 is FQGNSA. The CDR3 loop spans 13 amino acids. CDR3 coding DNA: TGTGCCAGCAGCCAGACAGCGAACTATGGCTACACCTTC. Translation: CASSQTANYGYTF.